These T cell receptor beta chains were read from a single sample in a study of human T cells and chemical hapten exposure. TCRdb independently ran MiXCR on the RACE reads; one entry per CDR3 protein. The profile covers over 150,000 distinct CDR3 sequences, with 28% appearing a single time and around 1.9% taken by the ten largest. Here the sequenced sample was whole blood, taken in connection with sensitization to the hapten diphenylcyclopropenone (DPC). These receptors were collected from a woman under 30 with alopecia areata. Some clones in this sample may be carry-over from other donors' samples. CDR3s include the opening cysteine and the closing phenylalanine or tryptophan. The D gene is left open where the match is weak. Clone size is not always given. Where it is, it says once, few, many or a class for expanded clones.

d_call	clone_size	v_call	j_call	cdr3_aa	cdr3_nt
TRBD2	.	TRBV3-1	TRBJ2-3	CASTTISGEEDTQYF	TGTGCCAGCACCACAATTAGCGGGGAGGAAGATACGCAGTATTTT
.	.	TRBV4-3	TRBJ2-6	CANSQDAGSGANVLTF	TGCGCCAACAGCCAAGATGCGGGCTCTGGGGCCAACGTCCTGACTTTC
TRBD2	few	TRBV5-1	TRBJ2-5	CASSPKTSGQETQYF	TGCGCCAGCAGCCCTAAGACTAGCGGCCAAGAGACCCAGTACTTC
TRBD2	few	TRBV6-2/TRBV6-3	TRBJ2-1	CASSLLAGGNNEQFF	TGTGCCAGCAGCTTACTAGCGGGGGGGAACAATGAGCAGTTCTTC
TRBD1	.	TRBV4-1	TRBJ2-3	CASSVRTGAATDTQYF	TGCGCCAGCAGCGTCCGTACAGGGGCCGCGACAGATACGCAGTATTTT
TRBD1	.	TRBV6-5	TRBJ1-5	CASGDRSNQPQHF	TGTGCCAGTGGGGACAGAAGCAATCAGCCCCAGCATTTT
TRBD2	few	TRBV5-1	TRBJ2-2	CASSRTASGPGELFF	TGCGCCAGCAGCCGTACCGCTAGCGGACCCGGGGAGCTGTTTTTT
.	.	TRBV10-2	TRBJ2-2	CASNLRGGPSNTGELFF	TGCGCCAGCAATCTGAGAGGGGGGCCTTCGAACACCGGGGAGCTGTTTTTT
.	.	TRBV13	TRBJ1-1	CASTRNTEAFF	TGTGCCAGCACGAGGAACACTGAAGCTTTCTTT
.	.	TRBV29-1	TRBJ2-1	CSVETAYNEQFF	TGCAGCGTTGAAACAGCCTACAATGAGCAGTTCTTC
TRBD2	.	TRBV11-2	TRBJ2-5	CASSFPLSSGQETQYF	TGTGCCAGCAGCTTCCCCTTGTCTAGCGGCCAAGAGACCCAGTACTTC
.	.	TRBV7-2	TRBJ1-5	CASSPRARNNQPQHF	TGTGCCAGCAGCCCCCGTGCCCGTAACAATCAGCCCCAGCATTTT
TRBD2	few	TRBV20-1	TRBJ2-7	CSAGTSGRPYEQYF	TGCAGTGCGGGGACTAGCGGGAGGCCCTACGAGCAGTACTTC
TRBD2	few	TRBV7-8	TRBJ2-2	CASSPSGRPWLFF	TGTGCCAGCAGCCCTAGCGGGAGGCCGTGGCTGTTTTTT
TRBD2	few	TRBV2	TRBJ2-7	CASSTSGDYEQYF	TGTGCCAGCAGCACTAGCGGGGACTACGAGCAGTACTTC
TRBD1	few	TRBV7-2	TRBJ1-2	CASSPPRTGKDYGYTF	TGTGCCAGCAGCCCCCCCCGGACAGGGAAGGACTATGGCTACACCTTC
.	.	TRBV7-7	TRBJ2-3	CASSPSSLRTDTQYF	TGTGCTAGCAGCCCGTCCTCCCTACGCACAGATACGCAGTATTTT
.	.	TRBV3-1	TRBJ2-1	CASSQDIGSPWEQFF	TGTGCCAGCAGCCAAGATATCGGCTCCCCTTGGGAGCAGTTCTTC
TRBD1	.	TRBV4-2	TRBJ1-2	CASSQETGLGGYTF	TGTGCCAGCAGCCAAGAGACAGGGTTGGGTGGCTACACCTTC
TRBD2	.	TRBV20-1	TRBJ2-1	CSARAITSGYNEQFF	TGCAGTGCTAGAGCAATAACTAGCGGTTACAATGAGCAGTTCTTC
TRBD2	.	TRBV5-5	TRBJ2-3	CASSALAGEGDF	TGTGCCAGCAGCGCGTTAGCGGGGGAAGGGGATTTT
TRBD2	.	TRBV6-5	TRBJ2-7	CASSYSTSGGANAYEQYF	TGTGCCAGCAGTTACTCGACTAGCGGGGGGGCAAACGCCTACGAGCAGTACTTC
.	.	TRBV4-1	TRBJ1-5	CASSQETEQPQHF	TGCGCCAGCAGCCAGGAGACAGAACAGCCCCAGCATTTT
TRBD2	.	TRBV2	TRBJ2-3	CASSLTSAHTQYF	TGTGCCAGCAGTCTGACTAGCGCCCATACGCAGTATTTT
TRBD2	.	TRBV5-1	TRBJ2-1	CASSPQGLAGGPGQFF	TGCGCCAGCAGCCCTCAAGGGCTAGCGGGGGGGCCTGGGCAGTTCTTC
.	few	TRBV7-8	TRBJ1-5	CASSSTRVGLGNQPQHF	TGTGCCAGCAGCTCCACCAGGGTAGGGCTTGGCAATCAGCCCCAGCATTTT
TRBD2	.	TRBV20-1	TRBJ2-5	CSARRDYQQETQYF	TGCAGTGCGAGACGGGACTACCAACAAGAGACCCAGTACTTC
.	.	TRBV27	TRBJ2-1	CASSFTTAGEQFF	TGTGCCAGCAGTTTCACGACCGCAGGTGAGCAGTTCTTC
.	.	TRBV13	TRBJ1-2	CASRGGGYYGYTF	TGTGCCAGCAGAGGCGGGGGCTACTATGGCTACACCTTC
TRBD2	.	TRBV5-1	TRBJ2-7	CASSFGGASTYEQYF	TGCGCCAGCAGCTTCGGGGGGGCATCCACCTACGAGCAGTACTTC
.	.	TRBV7-9	TRBJ1-2	CASSLMGGIGYTF	TGTGCCAGCAGCTTGATGGGGGGCATTGGCTACACCTTC
TRBD2	many	TRBV25-1	TRBJ2-1	CASSEEPSGDFNEQFF	TGTGCCAGCAGTGAAGAACCTAGCGGGGACTTTAATGAGCAGTTCTTC
TRBD2	few	TRBV20-1	TRBJ2-3	CSAWTSGRINPDTQYF	TGCAGTGCCTGGACTAGCGGGAGGATAAATCCAGATACGCAGTATTTT
TRBD1	.	TRBV29-1	TRBJ1-2	CSVKGQGNLGYTF	TGCAGCGTAAAGGGACAGGGGAATTTAGGCTACACCTTC
TRBD2	.	TRBV29-1	TRBJ2-1	CSVEVIAGGLYNEQFF	TGCAGCGTTGAAGTTATAGCGGGAGGTCTCTACAATGAGCAGTTCTTC
.	few	TRBV29-1	TRBJ1-5	CSAASGNQPQHF	TGCAGCGCAGCCTCGGGCAATCAGCCCCAGCATTTT
.	few	TRBV12-5	TRBJ1-1	CASGFGVDTEAFF	TGTGCTAGTGGTTTTGGGGTTGACACTGAAGCTTTCTTT
TRBD2	few	TRBV20-1	TRBJ2-3	CSARRGASTDTQYF	TGCAGTGCTAGGCGGGGGGCTAGCACAGATACGCAGTATTTT
.	few	TRBV28	TRBJ1-4	CASGVGVRREKLFF	TGTGCCAGCGGCGTCGGGGTTCGGCGTGAAAAACTGTTTTTT
.	many	TRBV9	TRBJ2-3	CASSDTDTQYF	TGTGCCAGCAGCGACACAGATACGCAGTATTTT
.	.	TRBV4-2	TRBJ1-3	CASSQGPAGLSGNTIYF	TGTGCCAGCAGCCAAGGCCCGGCAGGGCTTTCTGGAAACACCATATATTTT
.	few	TRBV9	TRBJ1-2	CASSEGTDYGYTF	TGTGCCAGCAGCGAAGGGACGGACTATGGCTACACCTTC
.	few	TRBV29-1	TRBJ1-5	CSVDPGTGNQPQHF	TGCAGCGTTGACCCAGGGACGGGCAATCAGCCCCAGCATTTT
.	few	TRBV6-2/TRBV6-3	TRBJ2-7	CASSYSRYEQYF	TGTGCCAGCAGTTACTCGCGGTACGAGCAGTACTTC
.	.	TRBV21-1	TRBJ2-2	CASSKGPLNTGELFF	TGTGCCAGCAGCAAAGGGCCGCTGAACACCGGGGAGCTGTTTTTT
TRBD1	.	TRBV3-1	TRBJ2-1	CASKFQGAPYRGQFF	TGTGCCAGCAAGTTCCAGGGGGCGCCTTACCGGGGGCAGTTCTTC
.	.	TRBV5-4	TRBJ1-4	CASSSDGWSEKLFF	TGTGCCAGCAGCTCGGACGGTTGGAGTGAAAAACTGTTTTTT
.	.	TRBV20-1	TRBJ2-2	CSARDFRHGELFF	TGCAGTGCTAGAGATTTTCGACACGGGGAGCTGTTTTTT
.	many	TRBV30	TRBJ2-5	CAYFQGGETQYF	TGTGCCTACTTTCAGGGGGGCGAGACCCAGTACTTC
.	few	TRBV4-3	TRBJ2-7	CASSQGGGASYEQYF	TGCGCCAGCAGCCAAGGGGGCGGGGCCTCCTACGAGCAGTACTTC
TRBD1	few	TRBV4-1	TRBJ2-1	CASSQGRDRGSYNEQFF	TGCGCCAGCAGCCAAGGTCGGGACAGGGGTTCCTACAATGAGCAGTTCTTC
.	few	TRBV7-9	TRBJ2-7	CASSTRQAYEQYF	TGTGCCAGCAGCACCCGACAGGCCTACGAGCAGTACTTC
TRBD1	few	TRBV20-1	TRBJ1-3	CSAGRQGRAGNTIYF	TGCAGTGCTGGAAGACAGGGGAGGGCTGGAAACACCATATATTTT
.	.	TRBV14	TRBJ1-1	CASSPGQDTEAFF	TGTGCCAGCAGCCCCGGGCAGGACACTGAAGCTTTCTTT
.	once	TRBV27	TRBJ2-2	CASSYGAANTGELFF	TGTGCCAGCAGTTATGGGGCGGCGAACACCGGGGAGCTGTTTTTT
TRBD1	.	TRBV20-1	TRBJ2-1	CSANRDSRYNEQFF	TGCAGTGCGAACCGGGACAGCCGTTACAATGAGCAGTTCTTC